The 16 T cell receptor beta chains below come from one sample, sequenced in a study of T-cell reconstitution after alpha-beta-depleted transplantation in children. Unique molecular identifiers were incorporated when the TCRbeta library was constructed. Via MiXCR, TCRdb re-called the PCR reads, giving one row per CDR3 protein. The repertoire consists of 500,000 to 600,000 distinct CDR3 sequences, with 18% occurring once and the leading ten covering 3.3%. The sample here was PBMCs from the stem cell graft donor, taken from the stem cell graft. The receptors come from a human donor who donated a stem cell graft to a child with acute lymphoblastic leukemia.

This sequence joins TRBV12-3 or TRBV12-4 and TRBJ1-5; possible D gene TRBD1, 5 bases. V lost 5 bases and J 6 bases, leaving 20 bases between the germline ends. The CDR3 has 16 amino acids. DNA of the CDR3: TGTGCCAGCAGTCCTCCCACGGGGGAGTTCGGTCAGCCCCAGCATTTT. This translates into CASSPPTGEFGQPQHF.

This clonotype was recorded a few times. V gene TRBV18 combines with J gene TRBJ2-5, with D tentatively TRBD2 (5 bases). This CDR3 has 15 residues. Germline V lookup: CDR1 KGHSH, CDR2 LQKENI. V lost 2 bases, J lost 2 bases, and 12 bases lay in between. Here the CDR3 DNA reads TGTGCCAGCTCACCATGGCGTCAGCGGCAAGAGACCCAGTACTTC. It translates to CASSPWRQRQETQYF.

V usage is TRBV5-1 and J usage is TRBJ1-2; 8 nucleotides agree with TRBD1. CDR1 and CDR2 (germline): SGHRS, YFSETQ. This CDR3 is built from 17 residues. V lost 4 bases and J lost 0; bases outside the gene matches: 11. CDR3 DNA sequence: TGCGCCAGCAGCGTTGGGGGGACAGGTCTTGCTAACTATGGCTACACCTTC. Translating it yields CASSVGGTGLANYGYTF.

In this sample, this clonotype turned up a few times. The chain combines TRBV27 with TRBJ1-1, with no clear D. Per germline, CDR1 MNHEY and CDR2 SMNVEV (reference sequence). V lost 7 bases, J lost 6 bases, and 15 bases lay in between. This CDR3 is built from 13 residues. CDR3 region: CASKSYTGAEAFF. The CDR3, as DNA: TGTGCCAGCAAATCATATACGGGCGCTGAAGCTTTCTTT.

The chain joins TRBV20-1 to TRBJ2-3, with D possibly being TRBD1 (5 bases). The CDR3 contains 15 residues. Germline loops: CDR1 DFQATT, CDR2 SNEGSKA (reference sequence). V was shortened by 2 bases and J by 0 bases, with 12 bases between the two germline ends. The CDR3 DNA sequence: TGCAGTGCTAGAATAGCAGGGTCTAGCACAGATACGCAGTATTTT. This codes for CSARIAGSSTDTQYF.

This clonotype was seen more than once but under ten times. The chain recombines TRBV7-8 with TRBJ1-3, with D unclear. V was cut by 6 bases and J by 0 bases, with 15 bases left in between. The germline CDR1 and CDR2 sequences are SGHVS and FQNEAQ. The CDR3 runs to 16 residues. The CDR3 is CASRLDFYSSGNTIYF. CDR3 coding DNA: TGTGCCAGCAGATTGGACTTTTACAGCTCTGGAAACACCATATATTTT.

This clonotype showed up just a few times. The rearrangement links TRBV7-8 to TRBJ2-5; D is uncertain. Trimming stripped 3 bases from V and 1 base from J, with 18 bases between. Looked up from germline, CDR1 is SGHVS and CDR2 is FQNEAQ. The CDR3 has 17 amino acids. The DNA of the CDR3 is TGTGCCAGCAGCTTCCTATACCGCGCAACCGGCCAAGAGACCCAGTACTTC. As protein: CASSFLYRATGQETQYF. The complete variable domain, with remaining parts taken from reference TRBV7-8 and TRBJ2-5, reads GAGVSQSPRYKVAKRGQDVALRCDPISGHVSLFWYQQALGQGPEFLTYFQNEAQLDKSGLPSDRFFAERPEGSVSTLKIQRTQQEDSAVYLCASSFLYRATGQETQYFGPGTRLLVL.

V and J are TRBV7-9 and TRBJ2-5, with 9 positions matching TRBD2. The germline V gene encodes CDR1 SEHNR and CDR2 FQNEAQ (reference sequence). There are 14 residues in the CDR3. V was clipped by 3 bases and J by 10 bases; unmatched bases: 9. CDR3 in amino acids: CASSLSLAGQCQYF. CDR3 coding DNA: TGTGCCAGCAGCTTGTCTCTAGCGGGACAATGCCAGTACTTC.

The rearrangement joins TRBV12-3 or TRBV12-4 to TRBJ2-1, with 7 positions matching TRBD2. This CDR3 contains 14 residues. V lost 2 bases to trimming and J lost 12 bases; unmatched junction nucleotides: 10. In DNA, the CDR3 is TGTGCCAGCAGTTTAAGTACGACTAGCCCGAGGCAGTTCTTC. This gives the protein CASSLSTTSPRQFF.

This sequence joins TRBV19 and TRBJ2-7; D not certain. Germline-derived CDR1 and CDR2 are LNHDA and SQIVND (reference sequence). CDR3 length: 15 residues. V was pared by 3 bases and J by 0 bases, with 12 bases between. This CDR3 is CASSIFLSSSYEQYF. Written as DNA, the CDR3 is TGTGCCAGTAGTATCTTCCTGTCGAGCTCCTACGAGCAGTACTTC.

In this sample, this clonotype turned up a few times. The chain carries TRBV27 and TRBJ1-1; maybe TRBD1 (6 bases). This CDR3 has 15 amino acids. Germline CDR1 MNHEY, CDR2 SMNVEV (reference sequence). Trimming removed 7 bases at V and 1 base at J, with 16 bases between. In nucleotides, the CDR3 is TGTGCCAGCACCTCTTTTCAGGGGAAGAACACTGAAGCTTTCTTT. It encodes CASTSFQGKNTEAFF.

Here the CDR3 reads CASSLGGQGVYYGYTF. The CDR3 DNA reads TGTGCCAGCAGCTTGGGAGGACAGGGGGTCTACTATGGCTACACCTTC. This chain uses TRBV7-2 with TRBJ1-2, with 10 bases identical to TRBD1. After removal of 3 bases from V and 3 bases from J, the junction contained 7 bases not matched to a gene. The CDR3 loop spans 16 amino acids. The germline CDR1 and CDR2 sequences are SGHTA and FQGNSA.

The chain is built from TRBV29-1 and TRBJ2-3; D is ambiguous. CDR1 is SQVTM and CDR2 is ANQGSEA in the germline V gene. V lost 4 bases, J lost 3 bases, and 11 bases lay in between. The CDR3 has 13 residues. The CDR3 DNA sequence: TGCAGCGTTGGGAGTACATATACAGATACGCAGTATTTT. Translation gives CSVGSTYTDTQYF.

This clonotype appeared a few times. The chain employs TRBV12-3 or TRBV12-4 and TRBJ2-5; D gene unclear. V lost 2 bases and J 3 bases, leaving 7 bases between the germline ends. The CDR3 is 13 residues long. The CDR3 is CASSLSGEETQYF. The CDR3 nucleotides read TGTGCCAGCAGTTTATCTGGGGAAGAGACCCAGTACTTC.

This chain connects TRBV6-1 to TRBJ1-6; D is possibly TRBD1 (6 bases). The V gene lost 6 bases and the J gene lost 10 bases, with 19 bases spanning the gap. Germline V gene sequence: CDR1 MNHNS, CDR2 SASEGT. The CDR3 sequence is 15 residues long. The CDR3 spells CASSLSGRGFSPLHF. In DNA form, the CDR3 reads TGTGCCAGCAGCTTGTCTGGCAGGGGTTTCTCACCCCTCCACTTT.

Only a few counts were recorded for this clonotype. V and J are TRBV5-1 and TRBJ2-7; TRBD2 might be the D (5 bases). Trimming left V 6 bases short and J 2 bases short, with 12 bases between. CDR1 is SGHRS and CDR2 is YFSETQ in the germline V gene. CDR3 size: 13 residues. The CDR3 sequence is CASNDGGAYEQYF. DNA for the CDR3: TGCGCCAGCAATGACGGAGGAGCCTACGAGCAGTACTTC.